This TCR beta chain was captured in a study of cytomegalovirus exposure and HLA in healthy donors. Researchers ran the PCR with 60 Vbeta and 13 Jbeta primers. Authors' analysis steps: The authors later counted roughly 77 million unique TCR beta chains, some 12 million of them shared. TCRdb's table, derived via immunoSEQ multiplex PCR, lists solely in-frame clones and lacks some. V, J and clone size are those of that table, while D and trimming were read from the DNA. The table shows roughly 110,000 clones, with approximately 82% occurring only once. The V gene's germline CDR1 is MNHNY and CDR2 SVGAGI (reference sequence). This CDR3 has 16 residues. V lost 4 bases and J 6 bases, leaving 18 bases between the germline ends. The study, taken as a whole, reports: A few V segments could not be told apart, such as TRBV6-2 and TRBV6-3, and were left out.

With regard to this clone: What it binds is not known.

Sequencing input: PBMCs. The rearrangement joins TRBV6-6 to TRBJ1-4, with D possibly TRBD1 on 5 matching bases. The TCR was taken from a man aged 35 to 55 in good health and CMV-seronegative. In DNA form, the CDR3 reads TGTGCCAGCAGTTCCATGTTGGACACTTCATATGAAAAACTGTTTTTT. Protein product: CASSSMLDTSYEKLFF.